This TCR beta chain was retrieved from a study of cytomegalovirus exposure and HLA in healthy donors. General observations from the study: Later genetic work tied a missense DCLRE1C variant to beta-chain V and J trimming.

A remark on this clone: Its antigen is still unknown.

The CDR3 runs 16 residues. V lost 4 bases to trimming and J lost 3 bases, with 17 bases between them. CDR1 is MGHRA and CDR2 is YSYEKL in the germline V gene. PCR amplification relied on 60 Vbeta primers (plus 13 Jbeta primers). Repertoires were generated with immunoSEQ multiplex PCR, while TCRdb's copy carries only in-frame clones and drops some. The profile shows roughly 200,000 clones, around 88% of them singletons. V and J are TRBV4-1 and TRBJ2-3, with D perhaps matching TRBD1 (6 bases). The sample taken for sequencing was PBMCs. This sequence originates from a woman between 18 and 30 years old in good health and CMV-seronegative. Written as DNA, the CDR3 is TGCGCCAGCAGCCCGCGAAGAGGACAGACAACAGATACGCAGTATTTT. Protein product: CASSPRRGQTTDTQYF.